One and the same sample provided the 2 T cell receptor beta chains below, sequenced in a study of blood T cell repertoires in COVID-19. Profiled with immunoSEQ multiplex PCR; TCRdb holds only in-frame clones, not every one. This sample has 200,000 to 250,000 clones, with less than 85% found just once. The material sequenced was peripheral blood. Source of these receptors: a woman between 70 and 85 years old with acute or convalescent COVID-19.

This clone came up a few times. V and J are TRBV5-1 and TRBJ2-7, with 8 bases lining up with TRBD1. The germline V gene has CDR1 SGHRS and CDR2 YFSETQ. V was clipped by 6 bases and J by 1 base; unmatched bases: 9. The CDR3 has 15 amino acids. As DNA, the CDR3 is TGCGCCAGCACCCAAACCGGGACAGGATCCTACGAGCAGTACTTC. Translated, it gives CASTQTGTGSYEQYF.

The chain joins TRBV6-4 to TRBJ1-5, with TRBD1 as a possible D gene (6 bases). The germline V and J ends were trimmed by 6 bases and 3 bases, with 12 bases remaining between them. CDR1 is MRHNA, CDR2 SNTAGT, per germline. The CDR3 has 14 amino acids. The CDR3 sequence is CASRGRQDNQPQHF. CDR3 DNA: TGTGCCAGCAGGGGACGACAGGACAATCAGCCCCAGCATTTT.